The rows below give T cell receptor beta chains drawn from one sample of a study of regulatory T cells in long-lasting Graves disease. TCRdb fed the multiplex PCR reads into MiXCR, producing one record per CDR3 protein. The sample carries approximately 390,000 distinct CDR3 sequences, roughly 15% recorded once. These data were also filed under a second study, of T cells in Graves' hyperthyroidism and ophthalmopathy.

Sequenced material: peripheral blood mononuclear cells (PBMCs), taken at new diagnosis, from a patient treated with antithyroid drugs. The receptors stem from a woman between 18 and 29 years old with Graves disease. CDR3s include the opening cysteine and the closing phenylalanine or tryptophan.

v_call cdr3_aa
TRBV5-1 CASSSLPSGRVATRSYNEQFF
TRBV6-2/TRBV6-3 CASSSVIGTGRSEQFF
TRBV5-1 CASSLGRGSYEQYF
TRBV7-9 CASSLVSQGSYGYTF
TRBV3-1 CASSQEGAGRGETQYF
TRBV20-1 CSAPLRTSGIIYEQYF
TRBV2 CATNSGGTGELFF
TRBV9 CASSAQGGGGTEAFF
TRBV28 CASRIKAPSSSYNSPLHF
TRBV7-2 CASSRLAGRAEAFF
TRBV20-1 CSARDTGNSPLHF
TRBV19 CASSIAQYTEAFF
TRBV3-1 CASSTLAGELPYNEQFF
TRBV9 CASSPWTSGRASYNEQFF
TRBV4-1 CASSQDRQGAYGYTF
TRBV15 CATSRAADYNEQFF
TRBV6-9 CASSYTGTGQGASEQFF
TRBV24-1 CATSSGGLNTEAFF
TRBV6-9 CASSSYLAGGTSYNEQFF
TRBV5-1 CASSLANSGLEALSSYNEQFF
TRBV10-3 CAISVGAANNTQYF
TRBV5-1 CASSNGRGGSDEQFF
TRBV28 CASSFSRPNEQSF
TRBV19 CASSIAGVSTDTQYF
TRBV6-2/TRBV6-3 CASSYSILPGQGWNQPQHF
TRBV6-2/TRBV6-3 CASSRFTADSGNTIYF
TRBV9 CASSNPGHGYTF